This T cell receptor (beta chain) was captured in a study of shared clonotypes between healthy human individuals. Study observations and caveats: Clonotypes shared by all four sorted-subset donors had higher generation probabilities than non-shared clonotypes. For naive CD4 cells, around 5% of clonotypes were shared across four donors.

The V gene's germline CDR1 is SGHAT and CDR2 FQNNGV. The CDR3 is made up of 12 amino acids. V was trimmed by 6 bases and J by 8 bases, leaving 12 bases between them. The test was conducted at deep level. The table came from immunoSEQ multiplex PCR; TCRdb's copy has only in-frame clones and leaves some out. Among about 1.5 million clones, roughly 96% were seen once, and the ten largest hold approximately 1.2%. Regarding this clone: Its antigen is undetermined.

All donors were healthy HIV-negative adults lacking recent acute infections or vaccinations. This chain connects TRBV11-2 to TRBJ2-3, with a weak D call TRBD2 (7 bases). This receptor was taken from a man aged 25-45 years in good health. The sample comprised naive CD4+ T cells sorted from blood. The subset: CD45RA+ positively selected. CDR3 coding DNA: TGTGCCAGCAGGATAGGGGGGGCTACGCAGTATTTT. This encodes CASRIGGATQYF.